The present entry profiles one T cell receptor (beta chain) with its context. Its antigen target is currently unknown. There are no base qualities to consult, and no much larger clone falls within one base. The CDR3 measures 12 amino acids from cysteine to phenylalanine. The CDR3 DNA has 36 bases and is translated from base 1. Looking up the germline V gene yields CDR1 SGHVS and CDR2 FNYEAQ. V is clipped by 5 bases and J by 3 bases, and the sequence between their germline boundaries is 6 bases long. This sample stems from a study of blood T cell repertoires in COVID-19 (dated by TCRdb to 2018 to 2020). Regarding the study in general: Collaborator samples came from the United States, Italy and Spain and covered acute and convalescent phases of COVID-19. The prospective study material was composed of cDNA or gDNA derived from T cells, B-cell-depleted T cells, or PBMCs. The dataset comprised deeply sampled blood TCRbeta repertoires from subjects exposed to, actively infected with, or recovered from COVID-19. A freely available public database, intended as a resource for researchers studying the immune response to SARS-CoV-2, is where the repertoires were released. Samples came from the ongoing ImmuneRACE study (first 160 participants) plus 1,254 subjects from 6 global collaborators. Nearly every sample came with metadata listing a de-identified subject ID, COVID-19 status, age in years and sex. Where available, HLA class I and class II types were taken from metadata supplied by the sample provider and were not determined by assay-based typing. Results the study describes overall, beyond this receptor: Clinical and demographic metadata were provided uncurated, with the amount varying by source and participant.

Participants in the prospective study were enrolled through a virtual design, were aged roughly 18 to 100 years, and lived in fewer than 30 United States geographic areas. In the prospective study, participants were assigned to cohorts based on the clinical history participants reported in a screening survey and a study questionnaire. Exposed participants were defined as having been in contact with someone with a PCR-confirmed or clinician-diagnosed COVID-19 case within 2 weeks of study entry. In the prospective study, whole blood, serum and a nasopharyngeal or oropharyngeal swab were collected from each participant by mobile phlebotomists. Prospective study participants could optionally give additional blood draws and questionnaires over an approximately two-month period. Before DNA extraction, blood samples from the prospective study were shipped at room temperature or frozen. TCRbeta CDR3 regions were amplified from genomic DNA by means of the immunoSEQ Assay, a bias-controlled multiplex PCR. Concerning the study's data processing: The number of nucleated cells in each sample was estimated from the amplification of reference gene primers within the assay. To quantify the absolute abundance of each unique TCRbeta CDR3 rearrangement, sequence reads were collapsed and filtered. For each sample, productive Simpson clonality was calculated by taking the square root of Simpson's diversity index across productive rearrangements. This is the immuneACCESS table as TCRdb keeps it, with only in-frame sequences that have V and J called. A part of the clones is gone; compared with another copy, unresolved V genes explain less than half, and the rest is unexplained. D and trimming were read from the DNA, whereas the V and J calls and clone size are those reported in that table. The sample table records around 270,000 clones; over 75% of these occur just once. The ten top clones hold 2.5% to 4% of the sample.

This TCR derives from a woman aged 35 to 49 who had been exposed to COVID-19. Specimen: PBMCs or T cells enriched from blood (not recorded which). The receptor chain draws on TRBV7-6 and TRBJ2-3; the D gene is perhaps TRBD2, from 5 matching bases. The DNA is TGTGCCAGCAGCGAGGGTACAGATACGCAGTATTTT. Translation gives CASSEGTDTQYF.